This T cell receptor beta chain was obtained from a study of T-cell memory formation after mild COVID-19. TCRdb recomputed calls from the 5' RACE reads with MiXCR, one row per CDR3 protein. Of around 310,000 distinct CDR3 sequences detected, 14% appear once; the ten largest clones hold 20% to 25%. This clonotype has a handful of counts. This CDR3 comprises 17 residues. From germline, CDR1 is SGHDT and CDR2 YYEEEE. Trimming cost V 8 bases and J 4 bases, with 25 bases left between them. The sample consisted of PBMCs or a T cell subset sorted from them (not recorded which). The source of this sequence is a man between 18 and 29 years old who had mild COVID-19 (a few samples of this study predate the infection). Cell type and time point are not known. This chain joins TRBV5-6 and TRBJ1-3; no clear D gene. CDR3 in DNA: TGTGCCAGTCATACCCCTGCCTATGGGGTCAAGGGAAACACCATATATTTT. Its translation is CASHTPAYGVKGNTIYF.